The text below deals with one T cell receptor beta chain. Its target antigen remains unknown. Base-call qualities are not available, and no considerably larger clone is one nucleotide away. This sample is drawn from a study of cytomegalovirus exposure and HLA in healthy donors listed by TCRdb under 2017. For context, the study as a whole: In an earlier analysis of about 560 of the donors, 250 to 300 Gb of sequence data and 120 million or so unique TCR beta sequences from roughly 190 million T cells were reported. Roughly 320 gigabases of sequencing data and 75 million to 85 million unique TCR sequences made up an early release that covered 500 to 650 HLA-typed donors. Among the roughly 400 genotyped donors, approximately 77% belonged to the genetic ancestry cluster associated with self-reported Caucasian donors. The study was designed to test whether signatures of past pathogen exposure could be identified by cataloging public T cell receptors. The T cell repertoires of around 670 subjects were profiled by immunosequencing and related to cytomegalovirus serostatus. Besides the first cohort of 666 subjects, a separate validation cohort made up of roughly 120 different subjects was used. To predict cytomegalovirus infection status, the study brought together high-throughput TCR immunosequencing, statistical association of individual TCRs with disease status, and machine learning. A later analysis re-examined previously published TCR beta repertoires from more than 600 donors and added high-resolution HLA genotyping to investigate patterns of TCR occurrence. Rather than drawing on any new phenotypic data, the later analysis identified candidate immune exposures from TCR beta sequences and the way those sequences occurred across donors. An earlier analysis of roughly 580 of the donors used high-throughput TCR beta sequencing to judge whether each TCR beta V gene segment behaved as functional or pseudogenic. Donor age, sex, ethnicity and CMV serostatus were compiled alongside the repertoire data. In a later genetic analysis, genome-wide SNP genotypes for about three fifths of the roughly 670 donors were used, and that subset was treated as a discovery cohort. Every repertoire in the discovery cohort had been generated on one and the same sequencing platform. HLA typing included class I and class II loci at four-digit resolution. Typing coverage differed by locus: A, B, C, DRB1 and DQB1 were typed in roughly 620-630 donors, DQA1 in 500 to 550, DPA1 in approximately 600, and DPB1 in 400 to 490. Roughly 5 DR-DQ haplotypes were handled as single units for association and clustering, since linkage in the cohort was strong. Among 300 to 500 genotyped donors of the cohort, an average of around 240,000 unique TCR beta nucleotide sequences was sequenced per donor, of which about 19% were non-productive.

Receptor amplification or capture employed the immunoSEQ multiplex PCR assay. For the multiplex PCR, a mixture combining 60 forward primers for TCR Vbeta segments and 13 reverse primers for TCR Jbeta segments was used. Amplification of the CDR3 region of rearranged TCR beta genes was performed with a multiplex PCR assay on genomic DNA. The Illumina HiSeq System was used to sequence the amplified TCR beta libraries as 87-base-pair reads. On the authors' methods: In a later analysis, around 80 million unique TCR beta chains were counted across the approximately 640 repertoires, and roughly 11 million of these chains were shared by at least two donors. To remove PCR and sequencing errors, raw reads were error-corrected and collapsed into unique sequences using a nearest-neighbor algorithm that merged closely related sequences. CDR3 sequences were aligned to IMGT reference sequences to assign V, D and J gene segments. For a sequence to be retained, at least a six-nucleotide match to both a V gene segment and a J gene segment was required. Rearrangements were called productive when the CDR3 lacked stop codons and stayed in frame with V and J; all others were non-productive. Following IMGT convention, CDR3 was defined as the stretch from the second conserved V-encoded cysteine up to the conserved J-encoded phenylalanine. In an earlier analysis of some 550 of the donors, sequences lacking an unambiguous match to a single V gene segment were excluded. In an earlier analysis of approximately 500 of the donors, a V segment was called functional when productive rearrangements were above 56.7%, and segregating when the standard deviation between donors exceeded 5%. A statistical classification framework was developed to diagnose cytomegalovirus status using the catalog of TCR beta chain sequences. A later analysis assigned V and J genes by comparing TCR nucleotide sequences with IMGT/GENE-DB human TR gene sequences. In a later analysis, CDR3 sequences and most-parsimonious VDJ recombination scenarios were assigned using the TCRdist pipeline. A later analysis defined each TCR beta chain by its CDR3 amino acid sequence plus V-gene family, and excluded reads lacking a unique V-gene family. In a later analysis, 500 to 700 highly shared, low-generation-probability nucleotide sequences were removed to address suspected cross-contamination and a sequencing artifact. A later analysis calculated a clonal expansion index for each public chain from normalized within-repertoire ranks of inferred template counts. In a later analysis, generation probabilities were computed using a VDJ recombination model fitted to out-of-frame rearrangements, and the results were checked against IGoR. Hypergeometric tests were used in a later analysis to score TCR-TCR, TCR-HLA and TCR-CMV co-occurrence, with a repertoire-size bias correction applied to the TCR pairs. In a later analysis, false discovery rates were estimated by permuting HLA or CMV assignments 20 times. In a later analysis, co-occurring TCRs were grouped using DBSCAN, with TCRdist sequence similarity added in when clustering inside HLA-allele-positive subsets. Co-occurrence clustering excluded repertoires with fewer than 30,000 or more than 120,000 public chains, plus five with anomalous nucleotide sharing. As stored in TCRdb, this immuneACCESS dataset retains in-frame rearrangements with V and J assigned. A fraction of the clones does not appear; measured against another copy, unresolved V genes explain less than half of the discrepancy, and the remainder lacks a known reason. V and J calls plus clone size are reproduced from that table; the DNA served to infer D and trimming. The sample table shows about 210,000 clones, and around four fifths are seen once. The ten top clones hold 10% of the sample.

Summary of the overall study and its limitations: The earlier analysis of approximately 590 of the donors excluded roughly 17 rarely observed V segments, including chromosome 9 orphons, because counts were too low. According to a later genetic analysis, donors in an Asian-associated ancestry cluster had fewer N-insertions in productive TCRs than the approximately 670-donor mean. In an earlier analysis of some 550 of the donors, most TCR beta V segments were observed in productive rearrangements about 90% or about 30% of the time, broadly matching IMGT annotations. When HLA alleles, especially DR and DQ, strongly co-occurred, attributing TCR associations to individual alleles was difficult. Because HLA typing was unavailable for some donors at each locus, only the typed subset was used in association tests. In vitro tests confirmed that a few of the cytomegalovirus-associated TCR beta chains recognize cytomegalovirus antigens. The presence/absence analyses assumed that sequencing depth was roughly uniform across donors, and that assumption may not be true. A later analysis found that HLA-associated TCR beta chains were more clonally expanded and had lower generation probabilities than equally common non-associated chains. A later analysis found that most CMV-associated TCR beta chains appeared HLA-restricted, with HLA associations seemingly driven largely by CMV exposure. Linkage disequilibrium might explain the correlated functional status among segregating V segments, but an unknown experimental factor could not be excluded. In this cohort, only TCR beta chains were sequenced, and detectable features were limited by the absence of alpha or paired-chain data. The classifier was reported to diagnose cytomegalovirus status with high specificity and sensitivity in both the original and validation cohorts. A later analysis associated about 17,000 TCR beta sequences with specific HLA alleles at a false discovery rate of 0.05. A total of 164 TCR beta chains were listed by the study as associated with cytomegalovirus. Some IMGT-functional V segments, including TRBV6-2 and TRBV6-3, could not be distinguished by the 87-base-pair reads and were therefore excluded. In a later genetic analysis, a missense DCLRE1C variant was associated with V-gene and J-gene trimming of TCR beta chains, and the association was replicated in an independent cohort. According to the authors, the approach could potentially be generalized to other disease states and immunological phenotypes. A cluster of highly shared sequence variants was judged likely to be a technical artifact of the sequencing pipeline. A further reported finding was that TCR beta sequences accurately predicted the HLA-A and HLA-B alleles for most subjects in the first cohort. In a later analysis, TCR association rates were found to vary across HLA loci, with the most associated TCRs seen for DRB1 alleles and the fewest for HLA-C alleles. For the cohort, immune exposure information was limited to CMV serostatus. In a later analysis, several top co-occurrence clusters were reported to appear linked to parvovirus B19, influenza, CMV and Epstein-Barr virus. Most TCR sequences were observed very rarely across donors, whereas some public TCRs were present in many individuals.

Per the germline V gene, KGHSH is the CDR1 and LQKENI is the CDR2. V sheds 3 bases and J sheds 3 bases, leaving 11 bases between their ends. The CDR3 measures 14 amino acids from cysteine to phenylalanine. The kept DNA is CDR3 alone, 42 bases in frame from the first base. In total, about 650 healthy bone marrow donors made up the cohort. All cohort members were sampled while nominally healthy, although unrecorded immune exposures were likely present. The donor tested CMV seropositive, placing the donor among the 289 seropositive members of the cohort. Every donor gave a peripheral blood sample, and the peripheral blood mononuclear cells from that sample were used for TCR beta sequencing. Genomic DNA was extracted from the blood cell samples with the Qiagen DNeasy Blood Extraction Kit.

The chain uses TRBV18 and TRBJ1-1; a tentative D call is TRBD1 (5 bases match). Sequencing used PBMCs. This clonotype was obtained from a woman in her forties or fifties in good health and CMV-seropositive. The encoded CDR3 is CASSPQGFDTEAFF. At the DNA level, the sequence is TGTGCCAGCTCACCCCAGGGTTTTGACACTGAAGCTTTCTTT.